This T cell receptor (beta chain) appears in the sequencing data of a study of blood T cell repertoires in COVID-19. Overall study context: Sites across the United States, Italy and Spain contributed samples from acute and convalescent COVID-19.

CDR1 and CDR2 from the germline V gene are MDHEN and SYDVKM. CDR3 length equals 18 residues. V lost 5 bases to trimming and J lost 0 bases; unmatched junction nucleotides: 10. Some clones are missing from TCRdb's copy, which holds only in-frame ones; the method was immunoSEQ multiplex PCR. This sample has 250,000 or so clones, with approximately 85% found just once. Individuals drawn from 20 to 25 US areas were about 18 to 95 years old. The recovered donors of Cohort 3 showed two negative PCRs, clearance, or symptom resolution. This clone was found once. The clonotype originates from a woman aged 50 to 65 who had recovered from COVID-19. Sequencing was done on a sample of PBMCs or T cells enriched from blood (not recorded which). The J gene is TRBJ2-3, the V gene TRBV28; 11 bases agree with TRBD2. CDR3 loop: CASSNSGRAPSSTDTQYF. The CDR3 DNA reads TGTGCCAGCAGTAATAGCGGGAGGGCCCCCTCTAGCACAGATACGCAGTATTTT.